This TCR beta chain was retrieved from a study of blood T cell repertoires in COVID-19. Background on the study: Material from acute and convalescent COVID-19 was sourced from the United States, Italy and Spain. Sources were T cells, B-cell-depleted T cells, or PBMCs; the material itself was cDNA or gDNA.

Authors' data handling: Reference gene primer amplification gave nucleated cell count estimates. The protocol was immunoSEQ multiplex PCR, while the TCRdb copy is restricted to in-frame clones and leaves out a portion. The V and J calls and clone size were taken over from that table, and D and trimming were inferred from the DNA. The sample holds over 250,000 clones, over 75% seen once. The source material was peripheral blood. The clonotype originates from a man aged 45-65 years with active or convalescent COVID-19.

The CDR3, as DNA: TGTGCCAGCAGCCAAGTAGTCCCAGGCACTGAAGCTTTCTTT. Translated: CASSQVVPGTEAFF. The chain is built from TRBV3-1 (or the pseudogene TRBV3-2) and TRBJ1-1; no definite D call. Between the trimmed V and J ends, which lost 1 base and 4 bases, there was a span of 10 bases. The V gene's germline CDR1 is LGHDT and CDR2 YNNKEL (reference sequence). The CDR3 is 14 residues long.